The TCR beta chain described here comes from a study of T cell clonality in common variable immunodeficiency. Using immunoSEQ multiplex PCR, the repertoire was profiled, and TCRdb retains in-frame clones only, with some absent. The profile covers approximately 18,000 clones, none occurring a single time. Trimming cost V 4 bases and J 0 bases, with 7 bases left between them. The CDR3 consists of 15 residues. CDR1 and CDR2 from the germline V gene are PRHDT and FYEKMQ (reference sequence). This clone was recorded many times. The antigen is unknown. The read ends 3 residues shy of where the CDR3 ends; the end is completed using the germline J gene. Whole-study findings and limits: Reportedly, TCR beta sequences from common variable immunodeficiency showed fewer deletions and N-nucleotide insertions. What drives increased CVID clonality needs T cell subpopulation sequencing.

The CVID group had roughly 15 females and 29 males, mean age around 40. The origin of this receptor is a human donor with common variable immunodeficiency. Sequenced: peripheral blood mononuclear cells. The rearrangement links TRBV13 to TRBJ2-6, with a tentative D call TRBD1 (5 bases). CDR3 region: CASSSRVSGANVLTF. Partial CDR3 DNA: TGTGCCAGCAGCTCCAGGGTCTCTGGGGCCAACGTC.